The 3 T cell receptor beta chains listed next were all sequenced from one sample in a study of shared clonotypes between healthy human individuals. Clones were sequenced by immunoSEQ multiplex PCR, and TCRdb holds only the in-frame ones, with some missing. The sample shows millions of clones, just over 90% of them seen only once. The sample taken for sequencing was naive CD4+ T cells sorted from blood. Specified subset: CD45RA+ positively selected. The receptors were sampled from a young man in good health.

The V gene is TRBV6-5, the J gene TRBJ1-5; D is perhaps TRBD1 (6 bases). Germline loops: CDR1 MNHEY, CDR2 SVGAGI. The germline V and J ends were trimmed by 6 bases and 5 bases, with 14 bases remaining between them. The CDR3 sequence is 14 residues long. This CDR3 is CASSPRTAYQPQHF. The CDR3 bases are TGTGCCAGCAGCCCCAGGACAGCTTATCAGCCCCAGCATTTT.

The chain recombines TRBV10-3 with TRBJ1-5, with 10 nucleotides matching TRBD1. J lost 5 bases, V lost 6 bases, and 4 bases had no gene match. In germline, CDR1 is ENHRY, CDR2 SYGVKD. The CDR3 contains 14 residues. The DNA for the CDR3 is TGTGCCATCAGCCCGACAGGGGGCGATCAGCCCCAGCATTTT. It specifies CAISPTGGDQPQHF.

V usage is TRBV5-4 and J usage is TRBJ2-1, with 7 bases lining up with TRBD2. There are 15 residues in the CDR3. Germline trimming cut 0 bases from V and 5 bases from J; bases unmatched to any gene: 5. Germline CDR1 is SGHNT and CDR2 is YYREEE (reference sequence). The CDR3: CASSLDSRGDNEQFF. DNA of the CDR3: TGTGCCAGCAGCTTGGACAGCCGGGGGGACAATGAGCAGTTCTTC.